This entry describes one T cell receptor beta chain. The antigen remains undetermined. Germline V lookup: CDR1 MNHEY, CDR2 SVGAGI. The CDR3 is 17 residues long. This specimen belongs to a study of blood T cells in healthy people across ages. Study-level results: PBMCs were not sorted, which prevented a conclusive comparison of naive versus antigen-experienced cells. The percentage of naive T cells correlated strongly with TCR beta diversity. Age advanced and TCR beta diversity per million T cells fell, roughly linearly.

Through a sample-barcoded 5' primer and a J-beta primer mix, a second PCR was run for roughly 7 to 12 cycles. Every cDNA molecule carried a tag from a template-switch adaptor bearing 12 random nucleotides. TCRdb ran MiXCR on the 5' RACE reads and lists one entry per CDR3 protein. The profile shows about 570,000 distinct CDR3 sequences, roughly 28% of them singletons. This sequence originates from a woman between 65 and 79 years old in good health. This chain connects TRBV6-5 to TRBJ2-5; D possibly corresponds to TRBD2 (5 bases). With the DNA end fitting TRBJ2-7 better, the J assignment may be wrong. The sequencing input was blood. The CDR3 protein is CASSYSAVLTSGYEQYF. DNA of the CDR3: TGTGCCAGCAGTTACTCGGCGGTACTTACTAGTGGCTACGAGCAGTACTTC.